The 32 T cell receptor beta chains below were found in one sample sequenced in a study of blood T cell repertoires in COVID-19 (dated by TCRdb to the early 2020s). Receptor amplification or capture employed the immunoSEQ multiplex PCR assay. TCRdb holds this immuneACCESS table with in-frame rearrangements only. Some clones are missing; in checked studies, unresolved V genes explain under half, and the rest has no known cause. This sample has about 210,000 clones in its table, and approximately 78% of those were observed once. The leading ten clones occupy approximately 12% of the sample. What was sequenced was peripheral blood. These receptors were obtained from a woman in her 40s with acute or convalescent COVID-19.

This chain connects TRBV25-1 to TRBJ2-1; 8 bases map to TRBD1. The germline CDR1 and CDR2 sequences are MGHDK and SYGVNS. The ends lost 7 bases at V and 8 bases at J; junction bases unmatched: 7. The CDR3 spans 13 residues. In DNA form, the CDR3 reads TGTGCCAGCATCGGGGCAGGGGGCTATGAGCAGTTCTTC. The encoded protein is CASIGAGGYEQFF.

The chain uses TRBV29-1 and TRBJ1-2, with D possibly being TRBD1 (5 bases). This CDR3 has 12 amino acids. V lost 4 bases and J 1 base, leaving 7 bases between the germline ends. Germline V gives CDR1 SQVTM, CDR2 ANQGSEA. As DNA, the CDR3 is TGCAGCGTTGGACAGTTTAACTATGGCTACACCTTC. Translated, it gives CSVGQFNYGYTF.

The CDR3 sequence is CAISVLTEINYGYTF. CDR3 sequence (DNA): TGTGCCATCAGTGTACTTACGGAGATTAACTATGGCTACACCTTC. The chain links TRBV10-3 to TRBJ1-2, with no clear D. Germline V gene data show CDR1 as ENHRY and CDR2 as SYGVKD. Trimming left V 4 bases short and J 1 base short, with 13 bases between. The CDR3 has 15 residues.

This chain connects TRBV7-3 to TRBJ2-6; D unresolved. Germline CDR1 SGHTA, CDR2 FQGTGA. This CDR3 spans 15 amino acids. The germline V and J ends were trimmed by 6 bases and 2 bases, with 11 bases remaining between them. The CDR3 sequence: CASRGATAGANVLTF. The CDR3, as DNA: TGTGCCAGCAGGGGCGCTACAGCTGGGGCCAACGTCCTGACTTTC.

CDR3 bases: TGTGCCAGCTCACCACCATCAGGGATGGGCTACACCTTC. Encoded protein: CASSPPSGMGYTF. The rearrangement joins TRBV18 to TRBJ1-2; tentatively, D is TRBD1 (5 bases). Germline CDR1 KGHSH, CDR2 LQKENI. This CDR3 is built from 13 residues. Trimming shortened V by 0 bases and J by 8 bases, and 10 bases separated the two germline ends.

The chain is built from TRBV6-5 and TRBJ2-2; D possibly corresponds to TRBD2 (5 bases). CDR3 length equals 15 residues. V lost 1 base and J 6 bases, leaving 12 bases between the germline ends. The germline CDR1 and CDR2 sequences are MNHEY and SVGAGI. This CDR3 is CASSYFGSPPGELFF. The CDR3 DNA is TGTGCCAGCAGTTACTTTGGGAGTCCCCCCGGGGAGCTGTTTTTT.

The rearrangement joins TRBV2 to TRBJ2-3; 13 nucleotides align to TRBD2. The CDR3 has 17 residues. Germline V gene sequence: CDR1 SNHLY, CDR2 FYNNEI. Unmatched junction bases numbered 5, after V lost 5 bases and J lost 0 bases. The CDR3 spells CASSTTSGGPSTDTQYF. The CDR3 nucleotides read TGTGCCAGCAGTACGACTAGCGGGGGGCCGAGCACAGATACGCAGTATTTT.

This clone was recorded once. The chain carries TRBV6-5 and TRBJ1-1; a weak D match, TRBD1 (5 bases). This CDR3 contains 12 residues. Germline V gives CDR1 MNHEY, CDR2 SVGAGI. Trimming cost V 6 bases and J 12 bases, with 17 bases left between them. The CDR3: CASSPYGRQTFF. The CDR3 DNA reads as TGTGCCAGCAGCCCCTATGGACGACAGACTTTCTTT.

This clone showed up just once. V usage is TRBV29-1 and J usage is TRBJ2-3, with TRBD2 matching 8 bases. This CDR3 region has 16 residues. The V gene end was trimmed by 0 bases and the J gene end by 2 bases; junction bases not matched to a gene: 7. CDR1 SQVTM and CDR2 ANQGSEA come from the germline V gene. The CDR3 DNA follows: TGCAGCGTTGAAGAGTTAGCGGGACGGGTCACAGATACGCAGTATTTT. Translated: CSVEELAGRVTDTQYF.

The rearrangement uses TRBV14 and TRBJ1-1, with D unclear. The CDR3 spans 12 residues. V lost 7 bases to trimming and J lost 8 bases, with 14 bases between them. Looked up from germline, CDR1 is SGHDN and CDR2 is FVKESK. As DNA, the CDR3 is TGTGCCAGCACCCCCATCCAGGTCGAAGCTTTCTTT. It specifies CASTPIQVEAFF.

J is TRBJ1-5 and V is TRBV9; perhaps TRBD1 as D (6 bases). V was trimmed by 0 bases and J by 4 bases, leaving 11 bases between them. The CDR3 has 15 residues. The germline V gene encodes CDR1 SGDLS and CDR2 YYNGEE. Here the CDR3 DNA reads TGTGCCAGCAGCGTAGGGCAGGGGCCGAATCAGCCCCAGCATTTT. Translated: CASSVGQGPNQPQHF.

The chain uses TRBV6-6 and TRBJ2-1, with TRBD2 matching 8 bases. CDR3 length: 13 residues. The V gene's germline CDR1 is MNHNY and CDR2 SVGAGI (reference sequence). The V gene end was trimmed by 10 bases and the J gene end by 9 bases; junction bases not matched to a gene: 11. CDR3 DNA: TGTGCCAACAGCGGAGCGGGAGCGGGTGAGCAGTTCTTC. Amino acids: CANSGAGAGEQFF.

The CDR3: CASSLNGDEAFF. CDR3 bases: TGTGCCAGCAGCTTGAACGGAGATGAAGCTTTCTTT. This sequence joins TRBV5-4 and TRBJ1-1; D call uncertain. The CDR3 is made up of 12 amino acids. CDR1 and CDR2 from the germline V gene are SGHNT and YYREEE (reference sequence). V shed 1 base and J shed 7 bases, with 8 bases lying between them.

This chain joins TRBV11-2 and TRBJ2-4, with D maybe TRBD1 (6 bases). The germline V gene has CDR1 SGHAT and CDR2 FQNNGV. The CDR3 runs to 16 residues. The ends were cut back, 0 bases at V and 3 bases at J, with 12 bases in the middle. DNA for the CDR3: TGTGCCAGCAGCTTAGATTGGGACAAGGGCAAAAACATTCAGTACTTC. This gives the protein CASSLDWDKGKNIQYF.

The CDR3: CASSEAQTRNTIYF. The CDR3 DNA is TGTGCCAGCAGTGAAGCCCAGACTAGAAACACCATATATTTT. The rearrangement joins TRBV6-1 to TRBJ1-3, with D hard to call. Germline V lookup: CDR1 MNHNS, CDR2 SASEGT. V was shortened by 0 bases and J by 5 bases, with 8 bases between the two germline ends. The CDR3 has 14 residues.

The table lists this clone with a few counts. This chain connects TRBV11-2 to TRBJ2-3; TRBD2 matches at 16 bases. Germline V lookup: CDR1 SGHAT, CDR2 FQNNGV. Trimming cost V 4 bases and J 7 bases; bases outside gene matches: 11. This CDR3 spans 18 amino acids. CDR3 nucleotides: TGTGCCAGCAGCTCCCGTTTGGGACTAGCGGGGGGGCAAAATACGCAGTATTTT. Translating it yields CASSSRLGLAGGQNTQYF.

J is TRBJ2-3 and V is TRBV3-1 (or the pseudogene TRBV3-2); D is possibly TRBD2 (6 bases). CDR3 length: 16 amino acids. V lost 0 bases to trimming and J lost 6 bases, with 16 bases between them. Germline CDR1 and CDR2: LGHDT and YNNKEL (reference sequence). CDR3 sequence (DNA): TGTGCCAGCAGCCAAGATCACGGGAGAACGAGGGATACGCAGTATTTT. It translates to CASSQDHGRTRDTQYF.

The chain has TRBV5-5 and TRBJ2-1; D gene uncertain. Looked up from germline, CDR1 is SGHKS and CDR2 is YYEKEE (reference sequence). Trimming removed 0 bases at V and 10 bases at J, with 5 bases between. The CDR3 is 11 amino acids. The chain's CDR3 is CASSLVQEQFF. In nucleotides, the CDR3 is TGTGCCAGCAGCTTGGTCCAAGAGCAGTTCTTC. The whole variable domain, remainder taken from reference TRBV5-5 and TRBJ2-1, is DAGVTQSPTHLIKTRGQQVTLRCSPISGHKSVSWYQQVLGQGPQFIFQYYEKEERGRGNFPDRFSARQFPNYSSELNVNALLLGDSALYLCASSLVQEQFFGPGTRLTVL.

V and J are TRBV5-1 and TRBJ2-6, with D unclear. Germline V gives CDR1 SGHRS, CDR2 YFSETQ. The CDR3 is made up of 15 amino acids. V dropped 4 bases and J dropped 3 bases, with 11 bases sitting between them. The CDR3 region is CASSILTLGANVLTF. CDR3 nucleotide sequence: TGCGCCAGCAGCATACTGACACTTGGGGCCAACGTCCTGACTTTC. Complete variable domain (other parts from reference TRBV5-1 and TRBJ2-6): KAGVTQTPRYLIKTRGQQVTLSCSPISGHRSVSWYQQTPGQGLQFLFEYFSETQRNKGNFPGRFSGRQFSNSRSEMNVSTLELGDSALYLCASSILTLGANVLTFGAGSRLTVL.

This sequence joins TRBV28 and TRBJ2-5; D is unresolved. Looked up from germline, CDR1 is MDHEN and CDR2 is SYDVKM. The CDR3 contains 11 residues. The V end was cut by 3 bases, the J end by 5 bases, with 4 bases between. The CDR3 DNA follows: TGTGCCAGCAGTTTGCGGGAGACCCAGTACTTC. It yields the protein CASSLRETQYF.

The V call is TRBV7-6, the J call TRBJ2-2; 11 bases match TRBD2. The CDR3 consists of 18 residues. In germline, CDR1 is SGHVS, CDR2 FNYEAQ. V was pared by 1 base and J by 3 bases, with 7 bases of the junction left unmatched. Here the CDR3 DNA reads TGTGCCAGCAGCTTAGTAGGTAGCGGGAGGGCCGACACCGGGGAGCTGTTTTTT. Translation gives CASSLVGSGRADTGELFF. Variable domain in full (rest from reference TRBV7-6 and TRBJ2-2): GAGVSQSPRYKVTKRGQDVALRCDPISGHVSLYWYRQALGQGPEFLTYFNYEAQQDKSGLPNDRFSAERPEGSISTLTIQRTEQRDSAMYRCASSLVGSGRADTGELFFGEGSRLTVL.

The chain employs TRBV3-1 (or the pseudogene TRBV3-2) and TRBJ2-7; perhaps TRBD2 as D (5 bases). The CDR3 extends over 12 amino acids. V lost 7 bases and J lost 9, with 16 bases in between. Germline lookup yields CDR1 LGHDT and CDR2 YNNKEL (reference sequence). The DNA of the CDR3 is TGTGCCAGCAACGGAGGAACCCTGAGGCAGTACTTC. Amino acid sequence: CASNGGTLRQYF.

CDR3 loop: CASSQEGLAGRNEQFF. CDR3 coding DNA: TGTGCCAGCAGCCAAGAAGGACTAGCGGGACGCAATGAGCAGTTCTTC. This chain connects TRBV3-1 (or the pseudogene TRBV3-2) to TRBJ2-1, with 12 bases lining up with TRBD2. CDR3 length equals 16 residues. The germline gives CDR1 LGHDT, CDR2 YNNKEL (reference sequence). Trimming removed 0 bases from V and 6 bases from J; junction bases left unmatched: 3.

V and J are TRBV7-2 and TRBJ2-3, with D possibly TRBD2 on 5 matching bases. CDR3 length equals 16 residues. Trimming cost V 3 bases and J 0 bases, with 13 bases left between them. Germline loops: CDR1 SGHTA, CDR2 FQGNSA. For the CDR3, the DNA is TGTGCCAGCAGCTTTGGACTCCTCCCTAGCACAGATACGCAGTATTTT. Protein sequence: CASSFGLLPSTDTQYF.

The chain links TRBV3-1 (or the pseudogene TRBV3-2) to TRBJ1-4; 8 nucleotides match TRBD1. The CDR3 extends over 15 amino acids. J lost 7 bases, V lost 1 base, and 5 bases had no gene match. From germline, CDR1 is LGHDT and CDR2 YNNKEL (reference sequence). CDR3 sequence: CASSQGTGKGEKLFF. The CDR3 region has the DNA TGTGCCAGCAGCCAAGGGACAGGGAAAGGTGAAAAACTGTTTTTT.

Regarding this clone: This sample includes further DNA sequences coding for the same CDR3. The chain has TRBV7-2 and TRBJ1-2; maybe TRBD1 (6 bases). This CDR3 contains 15 residues. CDR1 is SGHTA and CDR2 is FQGNSA in the germline V gene. V shed 2 bases and J shed 1 base, with 11 bases lying between them. As DNA, the CDR3 is TGTGCCAGCAGCTTAAAGACAGGAGATAACTATGGCTACACCTTC. Its translation: CASSLKTGDNYGYTF.

V gene TRBV3-1 (or the pseudogene TRBV3-2) combines with J gene TRBJ2-5; 7 bases are a match to TRBD1. The V gene end was trimmed by 1 base and the J gene end by 0 bases; junction bases not matched to a gene: 11. Germline CDR1 and CDR2: LGHDT and YNNKEL (reference sequence). CDR3 length: 18 residues. The CDR3 loop reads CASSQGVDRAYYQETQYF. The CDR3 DNA reads TGTGCCAGCAGCCAAGGGGTCGACAGGGCTTATTACCAAGAGACCCAGTACTTC.

J is TRBJ1-2 and V is TRBV2; D not resolved. The V end lost 4 bases, the J end lost 2 bases, and 11 bases lay between the germline ends. There are 14 residues in the CDR3. Germline lookup yields CDR1 SNHLY and CDR2 FYNNEI. CDR3 coding DNA: TGTGCCAGCAGTGTGACAATACTCAACTATGGCTACACCTTC. Translation: CASSVTILNYGYTF. The entire variable domain, with the rest obtained from reference TRBV2 and TRBJ1-2, is as follows: EPEVTQTPSHQVTQMGQEVILRCVPISNHLYFYWYRQILGQKVEFLVSFYNNEISEKSEIFDDQFSVERPDGSNFTLKIRSTKLEDSAMYFCASSVTILNYGYTFGSGTRLTVV.

The chain combines TRBV6-1 with TRBJ1-5; TRBD1 might be the D (5 bases). CDR1 MNHNS and CDR2 SASEGT come from the germline V gene. The CDR3 extends over 14 amino acids. V lost 3 bases and J 5 bases, leaving 11 bases between the germline ends. In DNA form, the CDR3 reads TGTGCCAGCAGTGAGGGGCAGTCCGATCAGCCCCAGCATTTT. Its protein product is CASSEGQSDQPQHF.

The CDR3 sequence: CASSRASGGAGTDTQYF. CDR3 in DNA: TGTGCCAGCAGCCGAGCTAGCGGGGGGGCAGGCACAGATACGCAGTATTTT. This chain joins TRBV6-6 and TRBJ2-3; 12 bases are shared with TRBD2. J was trimmed by 1 base and V by 6 bases; bases with no gene match: 8. The length of the CDR3 is 17 residues. Germline V lookup: CDR1 MNHNY, CDR2 SVGAGI (reference sequence).

The chain is built from TRBV20-1 and TRBJ2-3, with D possibly matching TRBD2 (6 bases). The CDR3 loop spans 18 amino acids. Germline-derived CDR1 and CDR2 are DFQATT and SNEGSKA (reference sequence). Deletions cut 3 bases from V and 3 bases from J, with 25 bases between. DNA of the CDR3: TGCAGTGCTAGTAGGAGTGGAGGCGGGGCCTCGGGGACAGATACGCAGTATTTT. The encoded protein is CSASRSGGGASGTDTQYF.

The chain joins TRBV9 to TRBJ1-3; 7 nucleotides line up with TRBD1. The V gene end was trimmed by 4 bases and the J gene end by 3 bases; junction bases not matched to a gene: 4. The CDR3 loop spans 14 amino acids. Germline CDR1 reads SGDLS; CDR2 reads YYNGEE. The CDR3 DNA reads TGTGCCAGCAGCCCAGGGGGGAATGGAAACACCATATATTTT. Its translation: CASSPGGNGNTIYF. The full variable domain, completed using reference TRBV9 and TRBJ1-3, is DSGVTQTPKHLITATGQRVTLRCSPRSGDLSVYWYQQSLDQGLQFLIQYYNGEERAKGNILERFSAQQFPDLHSELNLSSLELGDSALYFCASSPGGNGNTIYFGEGSWLTVV.